Following are 9 T cell receptor beta chains from one sample sequenced in a study of CD4+ T cells in melanoma. Profiled with immunoSEQ multiplex PCR; TCRdb holds only in-frame clones, not every one. The sample holds more than 8,500 clones, roughly two thirds seen once. The sequenced material came from peripheral blood. The receptors stem from a human donor with melanoma.

In this sample, this clone turned up a few times. In DNA form, the CDR3 reads TGCGCCAGCAGCTTGGCCCCTCCAGGGCGGAACACTGAAGCTTTCTTT. It codes for CASSLAPPGRNTEAFF. The V and J genes are TRBV5-1 and TRBJ1-1; D might be TRBD1 (5 bases). The V and J ends lost 0 bases and 1 base respectively, with 13 bases between them. The V gene's germline CDR1 is SGHRS and CDR2 YFSETQ. The CDR3 spans 16 residues. The whole variable domain, remainder taken from reference TRBV5-1 and TRBJ1-1, is KAGVTQTPRYLIKTRGQQVTLSCSPISGHRSVSWYQQTPGQGLQFLFEYFSETQRNKGNFPGRFSGRQFSNSRSEMNVSTLELGDSALYLCASSLAPPGRNTEAFFGQGTRLTVV.

The genes are TRBV5-6 and TRBJ1-2; TRBD1 aligns across 8 bases. The CDR3 totals 14 residues. J gave up 4 bases and V 3 bases, and 5 bases lay outside the gene matches. Germline V gene lookup returns CDR1 SGHDT and CDR2 YYEEEE. This chain's CDR3 is CASSYGQGVYGYTF. In DNA, the CDR3 is TGTGCCAGCAGCTATGGACAGGGTGTCTATGGCTACACCTTC. The entire variable domain, with the rest obtained from reference TRBV5-6 and TRBJ1-2, is as follows: DAGVTQSPTHLIKTRGQQVTLRCSPKSGHDTVSWYQQALGQGPQFIFQYYEEEERQRGNFPDRFSGHQFPNYSSELNVNALLLGDSALYLCASSYGQGVYGYTFGSGTRLTVV.

This clone showed up many times. The chain couples TRBV2 to TRBJ2-7; TRBD1 aligns across 10 bases. Germline values: CDR1 SNHLY, CDR2 FYNNEI. Losses at the gene ends were 6 bases for V and 2 bases for J; bases not matched to a gene: 7. The CDR3 contains 15 residues. CDR3 in DNA: TGTGCCAGCAGAGCAATCGGGACAGGGGCCTACGAGCAGTACTTC. Its translation is CASRAIGTGAYEQYF. The full variable domain, rest sourced from reference TRBV2 and TRBJ2-7, is EPEVTQTPSHQVTQMGQEVILRCVPISNHLYFYWYRQILGQKVEFLVSFYNNEISEKSEIFDDQFSVERPDGSNFTLKIRSTKLEDSAMYFCASRAIGTGAYEQYFGPGTRLTVT.

This chain joins TRBV30 and TRBJ1-1; 9 nucleotides match TRBD1. Losses at the gene ends were 3 bases for V and 10 bases for J; bases not matched to a gene: 6. CDR1 GTSNPN and CDR2 SVGIG come from the germline V gene (reference sequence). CDR3 length equals 12 residues. CDR3 DNA: TGTGCCTGGAGCCGGGACAGGGCGAGAGCTTTCTTT. Its protein product is CAWSRDRARAFF.

With regard to this clone: At one end, the junction sequence differs from germline, possibly due to a read error. The chain is built from TRBV27 and TRBJ2-5; D is unclear. Germline V gene sequence: CDR1 MNHEY, CDR2 SMNVEV (reference sequence). The CDR3 is 14 residues long. The CDR3 DNA follows: TGTGCCGGCAGCCCCGAATGGCGCACAGAGACCCAGTACTTC. It specifies CAGSPEWRTETQYF.

The chain employs TRBV7-3 and TRBJ2-2; weak D call: TRBD2 (6 bases). V was trimmed by 5 bases and J by 0 bases, leaving 13 bases between them. Germline V gives CDR1 SGHTA, CDR2 FQGTGA. This CDR3 spans 16 amino acids. CDR3 nucleotide sequence: TGTGCCAGCAGCGTTTATGGCGGGGCGAACACCGGGGAGCTGTTTTTT. Its protein product is CASSVYGGANTGELFF.

This clone is judged medium-sized (0.01 to 0.1%). The chain joins TRBV28 to TRBJ1-5, with 7 bases identical to TRBD1. The CDR3 sequence is 14 residues long. Trimming at V came to 3 bases and at J to 4 bases, leaving 3 bases not matched to a gene. Germline V lookup: CDR1 MDHEN, CDR2 SYDVKM. The CDR3 loop is CASSLTGRNQPQHF. In nucleotides, the CDR3 is TGTGCCAGCAGTTTGACAGGGAGGAATCAGCCCCAGCATTTT. Supplemented by reference TRBV28 and TRBJ1-5, the full variable domain reads DVKVTQSSRYLVKRTGEKVFLECVQDMDHENMFWYRQDPGLGLRLIYFSYDVKMKEKGDIPEGYSVSREKKERFSLILESASTNQTSMYLCASSLTGRNQPQHFGDGTRLSIL.

This clone is medium-sized by share. This chain uses TRBV29-1 with TRBJ1-2; possibly TRBD1 for D (6 bases). The CDR3 covers 14 residues. V was pared by 4 bases and J by 3 bases, with 15 bases between. The germline gives CDR1 SQVTM, CDR2 ANQGSEA. The CDR3 protein is CSVVLTGLDYGYTF. CDR3 DNA sequence: TGCAGCGTTGTCTTAACAGGGTTGGACTATGGCTACACCTTC.

This clone occurred a few times. The chain employs TRBV9 and TRBJ2-7; D may be TRBD2 (7 bases). V was shortened by 2 bases and J by 1 base, with 13 bases between the two germline ends. The CDR3 runs 15 residues. Germline V gene lookup returns CDR1 SGDLS and CDR2 YYNGEE. CDR3 coding DNA: TGTGCCAGCAGCGTCGAGGGGGGGGGATCCTACGAGCAGTACTTC. Translation gives CASSVEGGGSYEQYF.